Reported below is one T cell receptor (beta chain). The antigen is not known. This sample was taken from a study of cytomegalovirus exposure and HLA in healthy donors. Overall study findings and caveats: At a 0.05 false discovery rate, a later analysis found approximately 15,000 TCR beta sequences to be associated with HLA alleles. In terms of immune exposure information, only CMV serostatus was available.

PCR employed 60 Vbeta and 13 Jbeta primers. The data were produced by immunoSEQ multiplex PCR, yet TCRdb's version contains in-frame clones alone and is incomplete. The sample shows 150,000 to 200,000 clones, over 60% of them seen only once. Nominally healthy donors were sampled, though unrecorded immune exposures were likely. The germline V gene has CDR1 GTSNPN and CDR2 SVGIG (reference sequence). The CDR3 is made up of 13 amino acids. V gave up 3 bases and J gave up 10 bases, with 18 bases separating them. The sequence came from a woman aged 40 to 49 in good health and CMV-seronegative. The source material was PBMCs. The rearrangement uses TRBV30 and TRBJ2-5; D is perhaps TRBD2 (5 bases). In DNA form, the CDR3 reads TGTGCCTGGAGCTCGGGGATCCCTGATGACCAGTACTTC. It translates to CAWSSGIPDDQYF. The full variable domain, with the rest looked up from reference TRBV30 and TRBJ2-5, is SQTIHQWPATLVQPVGSPLSLECTVEGTSNPNLYWYRQAAGRGLQLLFYSVGIGQISSEVPQNLSASRPQDRQFILSSKKLLLSDSGFYLCAWSSGIPDDQYFGPGTRLLVL.